The clone carrying this T cell receptor (beta chain) appeared a single time. Sequencing used immunoSEQ multiplex PCR; TCRdb keeps in-frame clones, though not all of them. The data contain tens of thousands of clones, around 96% of them singletons. This sample was taken from a study of technical replicates of blood from several donors. The ends lost 4 bases at V and 1 base at J; junction bases unmatched: 5. Germline CDR1 is LNHNV and CDR2 is YYDKDF (reference sequence). The CDR3 is made up of 15 amino acids. The source of this sequence is a human donor in good health. The chain employs TRBV15 and TRBJ2-5; TRBD1 aligns across 8 bases. The sample taken for sequencing was T cells isolated from PBMCs. The CDR3: CATSTPGTGQETQYF. In DNA, the CDR3 is TGTGCCACCAGCACACCCGGGACAGGCCAAGAGACCCAGTACTTC.